A single sample is the source of the 14 T cell receptor beta chains below, sequenced in a study of blood T cell repertoires in COVID-19 (dated by TCRdb to the early 2020s). Receptor amplification or capture employed the immunoSEQ multiplex PCR assay. TCRdb re-hosts the immuneACCESS table, in-frame sequences only. Its copies lack some clones; in the studies checked, an unresolved V gene accounts for under half of them, and the cause for the rest is not known. Within this sample are a few hundred thousand clones, with about 88% of them counted one time only. The ten largest account for approximately 14% of the sample. The sequenced sample was peripheral blood. The receptor set was obtained from a woman between 65 and 79 years old with COVID-19, enrolled during active disease.

On this clone itself: Within the sample, other DNA sequences also encode this same CDR3. This chain connects TRBV18 to TRBJ1-4, with D possibly being TRBD1 (5 bases). V was pared by 3 bases and J by 0 bases, with 5 bases between. Germline assignment: CDR1 KGHSH and CDR2 LQKENI. The CDR3 has 14 amino acids. The CDR3 region has the DNA TGTGCCAGCTCACCGACAGCAACTAATGAAAAACTGTTTTTT. Protein: CASSPTATNEKLFF.

This chain links TRBV6-5 with TRBJ2-7; 8 bases fit TRBD1. V lost 6 bases to trimming and J lost 3 bases; unmatched junction nucleotides: 4. The germline V gene encodes CDR1 MNHEY and CDR2 SVGAGI. The CDR3 extends over 13 amino acids. The CDR3 protein is CASRRTGRYEQYF. In DNA form, the CDR3 reads TGTGCCAGCAGGAGGACAGGGCGCTACGAGCAGTACTTC.

This chain uses TRBV24-1 with TRBJ2-7; 10 bases map to TRBD1. CDR3 length: 14 amino acids. Germline CDR1 is KGHDR and CDR2 is SFDVKD. The trim removed 5 bases at V and 3 bases at J, leaving 3 bases unmatched. For the CDR3, the DNA is TGTGCCACCAGTGGGACAGGGGGAAACTACGAGCAGTACTTC. Residues: CATSGTGGNYEQYF.

This sequence joins TRBV27 and TRBJ1-3; possibly TRBD1 for D (6 bases). Germline CDR1 is MNHEY and CDR2 is SMNVEV (reference sequence). Trimming removed 3 bases from V and 3 bases from J, with 15 bases in between. The CDR3 extends over 16 amino acids. The CDR3 protein is CASSFGAGGRGNTIYF. In nucleotides, the CDR3 is TGTGCCAGCAGTTTCGGGGCGGGGGGCCGTGGAAACACCATATATTTT.

V is TRBV7-3 and J is TRBJ2-2, with TRBD2 as a possible D gene (7 bases). This CDR3 spans 22 amino acids. From germline, CDR1 is SGHTA and CDR2 FQGTGA. The V end lost 3 bases, the J end lost 2 bases, and 31 bases lay between the germline ends. CDR3 bases: TGTGCCAGCAGCTTTTTCATGTCCGTTCGGGGGGCACAGGGCCTAAACACCGGGGAGCTGTTTTTT. Encoded protein: CASSFFMSVRGAQGLNTGELFF.

This chain joins TRBV3-1 (or the pseudogene TRBV3-2) and TRBJ2-5; 10 bases agree with TRBD2. This CDR3 contains 17 residues. The V segment lost 0 bases and the J segment 9 bases; nucleotides outside the gene matches: 13. CDR1 and CDR2 from the germline V gene are LGHDT and YNNKEL (reference sequence). As DNA, the CDR3 is TGTGCCAGCAGCCAAGATCCCACAGGAGCGGGGGGGTGGGCCCAGTACTTC. Protein product: CASSQDPTGAGGWAQYF.

This clone was counted a few times. The chain employs TRBV20-1 and TRBJ2-7; the D gene is possibly TRBD2 (6 bases). V lost 6 bases and J lost 4, with 10 bases in between. The CDR3 spans 11 residues. The germline V gene has CDR1 DFQATT and CDR2 SNEGSKA (reference sequence). CDR3 protein: CSAKRGYEQYF. The CDR3 DNA reads TGCAGTGCAAAACGGGGGTACGAGCAGTACTTC.

The chain recombines TRBV30 with TRBJ1-6; 7 bases agree with TRBD1. V trimming: 4 bases; J trimming: 6 bases; junction bases outside the gene matches: 6. Germline V gene sequence: CDR1 GTSNPN, CDR2 SVGIG (reference sequence). The length of the CDR3 is 14 residues. CDR3 sequence reads: CAWIRDSSNSPLHF. The CDR3 bases are TGTGCCTGGATCCGGGACAGCAGTAATTCACCCCTCCACTTT.

In this sample, this clone turned up a few times. The chain has TRBV2 and TRBJ2-7; 11 bases are shared with TRBD2. V shed 6 bases, J shed 1 base, and the junction held 5 bases outside the gene matches. CDR3 length: 15 amino acids. Germline V lookup: CDR1 SNHLY, CDR2 FYNNEI. CDR3 coding DNA: TGTGCCAGCAGACTAGCGGGGGACCTTTCCTACGAGCAGTACTTC. Its protein product is CASRLAGDLSYEQYF.

This clone was seen once. The chain uses TRBV11-2 and TRBJ2-5; TRBD2 might be the D (6 bases). Germline V lookup: CDR1 SGHAT, CDR2 FQNNGV. The V end was cut by 5 bases, the J end by 1 base, with 8 bases between. The CDR3 is 13 amino acids. CDR3 loop: CASSAGLQETQYF. As DNA, the CDR3 is TGTGCCAGCAGCGCGGGACTCCAAGAGACCCAGTACTTC.

Only a few counts were recorded for this clone. The chain carries TRBV10-3 and TRBJ1-1, with 11 bases identical to TRBD1. The J segment lost 1 base and the V segment lost 0 bases, leaving 4 bases of the junction unmatched. CDR1 is ENHRY and CDR2 is SYGVKD in the germline V gene. This CDR3 has 17 residues. DNA of the CDR3: TGTGCCATCAGTGAGTCAGGGACAGGGGGTACGAACACTGAAGCTTTCTTT. Translated: CAISESGTGGTNTEAFF.

This clone has a single count. The chain couples TRBV9 to TRBJ2-7; a possible D gene is TRBD1 (6 bases). The CDR3 is 13 residues long. V lost 4 bases and J 1 base, leaving 9 bases between the germline ends. CDR1 and CDR2 (germline): SGDLS, YYNGEE. The CDR3 loop is CASSPQGSYEQYF. The CDR3 DNA sequence: TGTGCCAGCAGCCCCCAGGGGTCCTACGAGCAGTACTTC.

The rearrangement links TRBV6-1 to TRBJ1-5; possible D gene TRBD1, 6 bases. The germline V and J ends were trimmed by 1 base and 9 bases, with 10 bases remaining between them. This CDR3 region has 13 residues. The germline CDR1 and CDR2 sequences are MNHNS and SASEGT. CDR3 bases: TGTGCCAGCAGTGAAGAGAGGGGGAGGCCCCAGCATTTT. Its protein product is CASSEERGRPQHF.

V usage is TRBV19 and J usage is TRBJ2-1; maybe TRBD1 (8 bases). Looked up from germline, CDR1 is LNHDA and CDR2 is SQIVND (reference sequence). CDR3 size: 15 residues. The germline V and J ends were trimmed by 8 bases and 0 bases, with 14 bases remaining between them. CDR3 nucleotides: TGTGCCAGTGCACAGGGGGGGAGCTCCTACAATGAGCAGTTCTTC. Its translation: CASAQGGSSYNEQFF.